These T cell receptor beta chains were read from a single sample in a study of T cell responses to AZD1222 COVID-19 vaccine. Some clones are missing from TCRdb's copy, which holds only in-frame ones; the method was immunoSEQ multiplex PCR. The table has 160,000 or so clones, roughly nine tenths seen once. Sequences were derived from peripheral blood, sampled on day 0 of AZD1222 vaccination. These receptors all stem from an adult in good health. CDR3s include the opening cysteine and the closing phenylalanine or tryptophan. The order of the fields is V gene, J gene, clone size, D gene, CDR3 DNA, CDR3 protein. A D gene is named only where the DNA matches it firmly. Some rows mark clone size as missing; the rest say once, few, many or name a class of expanded clone.

TRBV5-6	TRBJ2-7	few	.	TGTGCCAGCAGCTTGCCTGGGTTCGAGCAGTACTTC	CASSLPGFEQYF
TRBV29-1	TRBJ2-1	.	.	TGCAGCGTTGGGCTAGAGATCTACAATGAGCAGTTCTTC	CSVGLEIYNEQFF
TRBV12-3/TRBV12-4	TRBJ1-2	once	.	TGTGCCAGCAGTCTACAGAATTATGGCTACACCTTC	CASSLQNYGYTF
TRBV11-2	TRBJ2-5	.	.	TGTGCCAGCACCAATCCACCCTTGGGATCCCAGTACTTC	CASTNPPLGSQYF
TRBV19	TRBJ2-7	.	.	TGTGCCAGCCGCCGGGACGGCTCCTACGAGCAGTACTTC	CASRRDGSYEQYF
TRBV5-6	TRBJ1-2	.	TRBD1	TGTGCCAGCAGCCAGGGACAGGAAATTTTCTATGGCTACACCTTC	CASSQGQEIFYGYTF
TRBV27	TRBJ2-2	few	.	TGTGCCAGCAGTCCATACAGGGACACCGGGGAGCTGTTTTTT	CASSPYRDTGELFF
TRBV27	TRBJ2-2	.	TRBD1	TGTGCCAGCAGTCGGGACAGCCAGAACACCGGGGAGCTGTTTTTT	CASSRDSQNTGELFF
TRBV7-9	TRBJ1-2	.	.	TGTGCCAGCAGCTTCGTGACCGGGGACCTAGGTGGCTACACCTTC	CASSFVTGDLGGYTF
TRBV18	TRBJ1-2	.	TRBD1	TGTGCCAGCTCACCACCGGGACAGGGCTTACTCTATGGCTACACCTTC	CASSPPGQGLLYGYTF
TRBV7-9	TRBJ2-7	.	.	TGTGCCAGCAGGTCCTACCTAGGCTACGAGCAGTACTTC	CASRSYLGYEQYF
TRBV7-2	TRBJ2-3	.	.	TGTGCCAGCAGCTTCGGCGATGGCCCGGGAGATACGCAGTATTTT	CASSFGDGPGDTQYF
TRBV27	TRBJ2-2	.	.	TGTGCCAGCAGTAGAACAGGGTCCACCGGGGAGCTGTTTTTT	CASSRTGSTGELFF
TRBV7-9	TRBJ1-1	.	TRBD1	TGTGCCAGCAGCCAAGGACAGGCACTGAACACTGAAGTTTTCTTT	CASSQGQALNTEVFF
TRBV9	TRBJ2-5	.	TRBD2	TGTGCCAGCAGCGTAGGAGCGGGAGGAGATGAGACCCAGTACTTC	CASSVGAGGDETQYF
TRBV28	TRBJ1-4	.	.	TGTGCCAGCAGTACGGGGCGGACTAATGAAAAACTGTTTTTT	CASSTGRTNEKLFF
TRBV6-1	TRBJ1-4	.	.	TGTGCCAGCAGTGGTCCCCCGAGGGTGGCTAATGAAAAACTGTTTTTT	CASSGPPRVANEKLFF
TRBV11-2	TRBJ1-5	.	.	TGTGCCAGCAGCTCCGGACAGCTCAATCAGCCCCAGCATTTT	CASSSGQLNQPQHF
TRBV3-1/TRBV3-2	TRBJ1-1	.	.	TGTGCCAGCAGCCAAGATAGGAGCGGGAAGGGGTTAAAGCTGGCTGAAGCTTTCTTT	CASSQDRSGKGLKLAEAFF
TRBV4-2	TRBJ1-2	.	TRBD1	TGTGCCAGCAGCCAAGCTGGGACAGCCTATGGCTACACCTTC	CASSQAGTAYGYTF
TRBV4-1	TRBJ1-2	few	.	TGCGCCAGCAGCCAAGAATCAGCTAACTATGGCTACACCTTC	CASSQESANYGYTF
TRBV5-1	TRBJ1-1	.	.	TGCGCCAGCAGCTTGGTGGTCGGGGGCACTGAAGCTTTCTTT	CASSLVVGGTEAFF
TRBV27	TRBJ1-4	once	.	TGTGCCAGCAGTTTGGGGAGAGATAATGAAAAACTGTTTTTT	CASSLGRDNEKLFF
TRBV15	TRBJ1-1	.	.	TGTGCCACCAGCAGGGATAGCGAGGGGGACACTGAAGCTTTCTTT	CATSRDSEGDTEAFF
TRBV10-1	TRBJ1-2	.	.	TGCGCCGGGTTTTTCCATGGCTACACCTTC	CAGFFHGYTF
TRBV5-1	TRBJ2-4	.	TRBD1	TGCGCCAGCAGCTTGGGGGACAGGACCCCCAAAAACATTCAGTACTTC	CASSLGDRTPKNIQYF
TRBV14	TRBJ2-7	.	.	TGTGCCAGCAGCGACGCCGGGATCGAGCAGTACTTC	CASSDAGIEQYF
TRBV3-1/TRBV3-2	TRBJ1-3	.	TRBD1	TGTGCCAGCAGACTCGGGACAGGGGTGGGAAACACCATATATTTT	CASRLGTGVGNTIYF
TRBV6-5	TRBJ1-5	.	TRBD1	TGTGCCAGCAGGCCCCAGGGGGTTCAGCCCCAGCATTTT	CASRPQGVQPQHF
TRBV29-1	TRBJ2-3	.	.	TGCAGCGTTGGAGGTAGAACAGATACGCAGTATTTT	CSVGGRTDTQYF
TRBV5-1	TRBJ2-7	once	.	TGCGCCAGCAGCTTGGGTAGAATCTCCTCCTACGAGCAGTACTTC	CASSLGRISSYEQYF
TRBV18	TRBJ2-1	.	TRBD1	TGTGCCAGCTCTCTTGGGACAGCCTACAATGAGCAGTTCTTC	CASSLGTAYNEQFF
TRBV6-5	TRBJ1-1	.	.	TGTGCCAGCAGTTATGGGGGCATGAACACTGAAGCTTTCTTT	CASSYGGMNTEAFF
TRBV6-1	TRBJ1-2	.	.	TGTGCCAGCAGTGAAGCCCTCACAGGCCCCTATGGCTACACCTTC	CASSEALTGPYGYTF
TRBV5-4	TRBJ2-1	.	TRBD1	TGTGCCAGCAGAACCGGGACAGGACTCTACAATGAGCAGTTCTTC	CASRTGTGLYNEQFF
TRBV19	TRBJ1-3	.	TRBD1	TGTGCCAGTGGACCGACAGGGGGCGGAAACACCATATATTTT	CASGPTGGGNTIYF
TRBV10-1	TRBJ2-7	.	.	TGCGCCAGCAGTGAGGATACTCTCCGCGAGCAGTACTTC	CASSEDTLREQYF
TRBV3-1/TRBV3-2	TRBJ2-3	.	.	TGTGCCAGCAGCCAAGGACTGTGGAGGGATCCCTCTCGAGATACGCAGTATTTT	CASSQGLWRDPSRDTQYF
TRBV7-9	TRBJ2-6	.	.	TGTGCCAGCAGCACGACTACAGTAACTGGGGCCAACGTCCTGACTTTC	CASSTTTVTGANVLTF
TRBV29-1	TRBJ2-1	.	.	TGCAGCGTTGTTGTCAGCTTCAATGAGCAGTTCTTC	CSVVVSFNEQFF
TRBV2	TRBJ1-1	.	.	TGTGCCAGCGGGTTGCTGAACACTGAAGCTTTCTTT	CASGLLNTEAFF
TRBV19	TRBJ1-4	.	TRBD1	TGTGCCAGCGAGTCGGACAGGGGGGATTATACTAATGAAAAACTGTTTTTT	CASESDRGDYTNEKLFF